The TCR beta chain under discussion was sequenced for a study of blood T cell repertoires in COVID-19. Study-wide background: COVID-19 samples collected from the United States, Italy and Spain covered acute and convalescent phases. PBMCs, B-cell-depleted T cells, or T cells were the source of the cDNA or gDNA that made up the material.

Participant ages covered roughly 18 to 89 years across 24 US areas. Cohorts were assigned according to the clinical history that participants reported. Sequenced by immunoSEQ multiplex PCR; TCRdb stores in-frame clones only, minus some. The sample has about 340,000 clones, around 85% seen once. This CDR3 has 14 residues. V lost 2 bases, J lost 4 bases, and 11 bases lay in between. Germline V gene data show CDR1 as SNHLY and CDR2 as FYNNEI. The TCR comes from a middle-aged woman with acute COVID-19. The gene calls are TRBV2 and TRBJ1-1; D might be TRBD1 (5 bases). The sample consisted of PBMCs or T cells enriched from blood (not recorded which). CDR3 amino acids: CASSEKEGVTEAFF. For the CDR3, the DNA is TGTGCCAGCAGTGAAAAAGAAGGGGTCACTGAAGCTTTCTTT. Full variable domain (rest looked up from reference TRBV2 and TRBJ1-1): EPEVTQTPSHQVTQMGQEVILRCVPISNHLYFYWYRQILGQKVEFLVSFYNNEISEKSEIFDDQFSVERPDGSNFTLKIRSTKLEDSAMYFCASSEKEGVTEAFFGQGTRLTVV.